These T cell receptor beta chains were read from a single sample in a study of cytomegalovirus exposure and HLA in healthy donors. Sequenced by immunoSEQ multiplex PCR; TCRdb stores in-frame clones only, minus some. The sample shows under 110,000 clones, over 70% of them seen only once. The sample consisted of PBMCs. The receptors originated from a male donor in good health and CMV-seropositive. Each CDR3 is given with its conserved first and last residue. D genes are given only for firm matches. A clone size is listed for some rows: how often the clone was seen (once, few, many), or a class if it is expanded.

V	J	size	D	CDR3	DNA
TRBV9	TRBJ2-1	.	.	CASSVALGGEQFF	TGTGCCAGCAGCGTAGCTCTCGGGGGTGAGCAGTTCTTC
TRBV15	TRBJ2-3	.	.	CATSREGTDTQYF	TGTGCCACCAGCAGGGAGGGCACAGATACGCAGTATTTT
TRBV6-1	TRBJ1-1	.	.	CASSGTAMNTEAFF	TGTGCCAGCAGTGGGACAGCCATGAACACTGAAGCTTTCTTT
TRBV15	TRBJ2-6	.	.	CATSRGDLSGANVLTF	TGTGCCACCAGCAGAGGAGATCTCTCTGGGGCCAACGTCCTGACTTTC
TRBV4-1	TRBJ1-3	.	.	CASSQGGRAGNTIYF	TGCGCCAGCAGCCAAGGTGGCAGGGCTGGAAACACCATATATTTT
TRBV27	TRBJ1-1	once	TRBD1	CASSLPRQGARNTEAFF	TGTGCCAGCAGTTTACCGCGACAGGGGGCGCGGAACACTGAAGCTTTCTTT
TRBV9	TRBJ1-4	.	.	CASSVAGGSNEKLFF	TGTGCCAGCAGCGTAGCTGGGGGCTCTAATGAAAAACTGTTTTTT
TRBV5-3	TRBJ1-5	.	TRBD1	CARSALDRVSQPQHF	TGTGCCAGAAGCGCCCTAGACAGGGTGAGTCAGCCCCAGCATTTT
TRBV5-1	TRBJ1-3	many	.	CASSSGIAGNTIYF	TGCGCCAGCAGCTCAGGGATTGCTGGAAACACCATATATTTT
TRBV7-8	TRBJ1-2	.	TRBD1	CASSLTLGTGDGYTF	TGTGCCAGCAGCTTAACTCTTGGGACAGGGGACGGCTACACCTTC
TRBV27	TRBJ2-3	.	TRBD2	CASRRAGGPPDTQYF	TGTGCCAGCAGGAGAGCGGGAGGGCCCCCAGATACGCAGTATTTT
TRBV4-3	TRBJ2-3	.	TRBD2	CASSQLAASTDTQYF	TGCGCCAGCAGCCAACTAGCGGCTAGCACAGATACGCAGTATTTT
TRBV7-2	TRBJ2-3	few	.	CASAPGNTDTQYF	TGTGCCAGCGCCCCGGGTAACACAGATACGCAGTATTTT
TRBV27	TRBJ1-5	.	.	CASSWGGSNQPQHF	TGTGCCAGCAGTTGGGGGGGTAGCAATCAGCCCCAGCATTTT
TRBV19	TRBJ1-2	.	TRBD1	CASSTDRGRNPGYTF	TGTGCCAGTAGTACGGACAGGGGGCGGAATCCTGGCTACACCTTC
TRBV4-1	TRBJ2-3	few	TRBD2	CASSPGTSGWTDTQYF	TGCGCCAGCAGCCCCGGGACTAGCGGGTGGACAGATACGCAGTATTTT
TRBV28	TRBJ2-2	.	.	CASRRYRASGELFF	TGTGCCAGCAGGAGATACAGGGCCTCCGGGGAGCTGTTTTTT
TRBV29-1	TRBJ1-2	.	.	CSDGQVGGYTF	TGCAGCGACGGTCAGGTCGGTGGCTACACCTTC
TRBV7-9	TRBJ1-1	few	TRBD1	CASSLEQGLLNTEAFF	TGTGCCAGCAGCTTAGAACAGGGGTTACTGAACACTGAAGCTTTCTTT
TRBV2	TRBJ1-5	.	.	CASSAGDVSQPQHF	TGTGCCAGCAGTGCCGGGGATGTAAGTCAGCCCCAGCATTTT
TRBV11-2	TRBJ2-7	.	TRBD1	CASSRDRGSYEQYF	TGTGCCAGCAGCCGGGACAGGGGGAGCTACGAGCAGTACTTC
TRBV28	TRBJ2-7	once	.	CASSLWGGANYEQYF	TGTGCCAGCAGTTTATGGGGGGGGGCTAACTACGAGCAGTACTTC
TRBV12-5	TRBJ2-5	.	.	CASGSGSGVQETQYF	TGTGCTAGTGGCTCCGGTTCGGGAGTCCAAGAGACCCAGTACTTC
TRBV30	TRBJ1-5	.	TRBD1	CAWRARTGRVSNQPQHF	TGTGCCTGGAGGGCCCGGACAGGGAGGGTGAGCAATCAGCCCCAGCATTTT
TRBV30	TRBJ1-5	.	TRBD1	CAWSPNRGGNQPQHF	TGTGCCTGGAGCCCTAACAGGGGGGGCAATCAGCCCCAGCATTTT
TRBV2	TRBJ2-3	.	.	CASSRQGFTDTQYF	TGTGCCAGCAGTAGGCAGGGTTTCACAGATACGCAGTATTTT
TRBV6-1	TRBJ1-6	.	.	CASSERARAFSPLHF	TGTGCCAGCAGTGAAAGGGCCAGGGCCTTTTCACCCCTCCACTTT
TRBV27	TRBJ1-1	few	.	CASSQGQINTEAFF	TGTGCCAGCAGTCAAGGACAGATTAACACTGAAGCTTTCTTT
TRBV6-5	TRBJ2-7	.	.	CASTWQSGYEQYF	TGTGCCAGCACTTGGCAGTCCGGGTACGAGCAGTACTTC